This TCR beta chain was sequenced for a study of radiation and T cells in renal cell carcinoma. The wider study: Nephrectomy followed 15 Gy stereotactic body radiation by 4 weeks.

Per germline, CDR1 KGHSH and CDR2 LQKENI. This CDR3 comprises 14 residues. V was clipped by 11 bases and J by 2 bases; unmatched bases: 10. Study-level findings and limits: From baseline, blood top tumor clonotypes peaked at 2 weeks post-radiation.

TCRdb keeps only in-frame clones here, not all; method: immunoSEQ multiplex PCR. Here the sample spans 150,000 or so clones, 87% being singletons. To note about this clone: Its antigen is not known.

The time point: blood 2 weeks post-SBRT. Described treatment: 15 Gy SBRT to primary tumor, nephrectomy 4 weeks later. Serial blood draws occurred at baseline and 2 and 4 weeks post-SBRT. This renal cell carcinoma was of the clear cell type. The sample was blood, taken from a patient whose treatment included radiotherapy and nephrectomy. The chain recombines TRBV18 with TRBJ2-5; 8 bases map to TRBD2. This sequence was found in a woman aged 45-65 years with renal cell carcinoma. The CDR3 bases are TGTGCCTCTAGCCAGCGGGGGATTCAAGAGACCCAGTACTTC. It yields the protein CASSQRGIQETQYF.